This TCR beta chain was recorded in a study of blood T cell repertoires in COVID-19. Study-wide background: Donors in the United States, Italy and Spain gave samples during acute or convalescent COVID-19. The analysed material was cDNA or gDNA that came from T cells, B-cell-depleted T cells, or PBMCs.

This CDR3 contains 15 residues. Trimming shortened V by 3 bases and J by 2 bases, and 11 bases separated the two germline ends. Germline-derived CDR1 and CDR2 are SNHLY and FYNNEI. In the study's own analysis: Estimation of nucleated cell counts relied on the amplification of reference gene primers. Assay used: immunoSEQ multiplex PCR; TCRdb lists only in-frame clones, some missing. V, J and clone size were drawn from that table, and D and trimming were deduced from the DNA. The sample comprises under 200,000 clones, about 86% of which are singletons, and approximately 2.6% rests with the top ten. The sequenced sample was peripheral blood. The sequence was collected from a human donor with acute or convalescent COVID-19. The donor label of this sample is uncertain. The chain employs TRBV2 and TRBJ2-1, with D unclear. In nucleotides, the CDR3 is TGTGCCAGCAGTGAGAGCGTCGCGGCCTACAATGAGCAGTTCTTC. Its translation is CASSESVAAYNEQFF.